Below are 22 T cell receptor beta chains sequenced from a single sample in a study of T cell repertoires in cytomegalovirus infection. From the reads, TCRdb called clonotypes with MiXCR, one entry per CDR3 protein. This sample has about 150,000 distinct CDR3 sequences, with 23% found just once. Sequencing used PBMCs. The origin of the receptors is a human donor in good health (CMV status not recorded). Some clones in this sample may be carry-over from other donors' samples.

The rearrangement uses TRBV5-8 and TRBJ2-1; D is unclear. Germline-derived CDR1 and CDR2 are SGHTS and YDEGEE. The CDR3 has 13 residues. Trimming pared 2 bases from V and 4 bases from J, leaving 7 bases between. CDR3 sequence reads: CASSLMGYNEQFF. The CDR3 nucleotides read TGTGCCAGCAGCTTAATGGGGTACAATGAGCAGTTCTTC.

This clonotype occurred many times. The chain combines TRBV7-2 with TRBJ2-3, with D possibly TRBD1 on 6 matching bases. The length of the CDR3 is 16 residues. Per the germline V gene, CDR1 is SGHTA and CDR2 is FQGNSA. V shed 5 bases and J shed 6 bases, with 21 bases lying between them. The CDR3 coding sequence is TGTGCCAGCAGCACAGCCTGGACAGTCCGGCGGGATACGCAGTATTTT. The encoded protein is CASSTAWTVRRDTQYF.

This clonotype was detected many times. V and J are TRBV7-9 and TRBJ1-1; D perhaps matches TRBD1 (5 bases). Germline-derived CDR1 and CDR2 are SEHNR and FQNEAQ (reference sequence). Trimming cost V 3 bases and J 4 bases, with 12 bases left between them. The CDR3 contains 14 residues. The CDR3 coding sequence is TGTGCCAGCAGCTTTTCTGAGGGGAGCACTGAAGCTTTCTTT. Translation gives CASSFSEGSTEAFF.

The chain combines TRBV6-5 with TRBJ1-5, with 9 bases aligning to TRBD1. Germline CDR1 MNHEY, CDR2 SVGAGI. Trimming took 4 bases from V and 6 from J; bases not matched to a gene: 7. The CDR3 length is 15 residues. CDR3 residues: CASSLGQGVSQPQHF. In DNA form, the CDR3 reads TGTGCCAGCAGTTTGGGACAGGGAGTAAGTCAGCCCCAGCATTTT.

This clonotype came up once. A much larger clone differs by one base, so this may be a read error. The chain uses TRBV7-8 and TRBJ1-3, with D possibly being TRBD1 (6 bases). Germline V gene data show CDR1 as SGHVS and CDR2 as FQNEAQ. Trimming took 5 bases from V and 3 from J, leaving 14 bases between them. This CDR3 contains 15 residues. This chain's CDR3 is CASSRPRTVGNTIYF. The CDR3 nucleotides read TGTGCCAGCAGCCGTCCCAGGACAGTTGGAAACACCATATATTTT.

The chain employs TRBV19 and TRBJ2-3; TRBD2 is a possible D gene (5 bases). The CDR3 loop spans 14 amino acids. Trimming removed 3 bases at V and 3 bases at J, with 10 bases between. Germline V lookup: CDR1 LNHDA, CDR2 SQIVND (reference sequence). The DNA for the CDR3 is TGTGCCAGTAGTATCCTACTAGGGACAGATACGCAGTATTTT. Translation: CASSILLGTDTQYF.

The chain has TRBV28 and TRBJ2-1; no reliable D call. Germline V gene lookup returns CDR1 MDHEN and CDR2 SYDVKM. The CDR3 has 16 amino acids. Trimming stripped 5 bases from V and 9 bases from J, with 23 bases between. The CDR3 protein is CASSPHQPGPIREQFF. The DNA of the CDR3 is TGTGCCAGCAGTCCCCACCAGCCCGGACCGATTCGTGAGCAGTTCTTC.

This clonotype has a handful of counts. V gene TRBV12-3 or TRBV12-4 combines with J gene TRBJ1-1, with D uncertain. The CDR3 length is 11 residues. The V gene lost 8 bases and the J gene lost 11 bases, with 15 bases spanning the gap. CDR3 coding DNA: TGTGCCAGCGTTTCAACCCTAAGGGCTTTCTTT. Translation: CASVSTLRAFF.

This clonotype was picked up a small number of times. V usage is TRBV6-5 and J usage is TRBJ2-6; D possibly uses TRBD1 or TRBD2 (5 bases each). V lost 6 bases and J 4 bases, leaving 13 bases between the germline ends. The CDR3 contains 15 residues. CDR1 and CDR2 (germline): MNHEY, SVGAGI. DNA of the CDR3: TGTGCCAGCAGCAATAGGGGAGTGGGGGCCAACGTCCTGACTTTC. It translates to CASSNRGVGANVLTF.

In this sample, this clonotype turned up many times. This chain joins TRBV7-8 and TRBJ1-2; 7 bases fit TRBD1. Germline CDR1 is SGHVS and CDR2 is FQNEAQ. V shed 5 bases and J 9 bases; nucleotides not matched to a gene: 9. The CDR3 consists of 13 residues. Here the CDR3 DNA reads TGTGCCAGCAGCGGACGTGCAGGGGGAAGCTACACCTTC. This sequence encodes CASSGRAGGSYTF. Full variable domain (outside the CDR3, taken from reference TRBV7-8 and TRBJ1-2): GAGVSQSPRYKVAKRGQDVALRCDPISGHVSLFWYQQALGQGPEFLTYFQNEAQLDKSGLPSDRFFAERPEGSVSTLKIQRTQQEDSAVYLCASSGRAGGSYTFGSGTRLTVV.

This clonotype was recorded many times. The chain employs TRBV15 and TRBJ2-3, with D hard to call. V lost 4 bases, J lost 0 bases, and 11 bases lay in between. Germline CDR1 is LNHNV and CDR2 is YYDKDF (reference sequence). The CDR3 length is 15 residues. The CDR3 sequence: CATSTPDGSTDTQYF. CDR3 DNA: TGTGCCACCAGCACTCCGGACGGAAGCACAGATACGCAGTATTTT.

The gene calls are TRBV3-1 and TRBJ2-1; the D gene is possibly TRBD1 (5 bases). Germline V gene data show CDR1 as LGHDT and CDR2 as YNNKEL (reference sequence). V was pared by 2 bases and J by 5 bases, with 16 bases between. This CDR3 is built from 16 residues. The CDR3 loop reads CASSQRGLHNDNEQFF. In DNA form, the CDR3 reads TGTGCCAGCAGCCAAAGGGGCCTCCACAACGACAATGAGCAGTTCTTC.

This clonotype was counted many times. In DNA form, the CDR3 reads TGTGCCAGCAGCTTATCAATTGTCGGGGAGCTGTTTTTT. Encoded protein: CASSLSIVGELFF. This chain joins TRBV7-6 and TRBJ2-2; D gene unclear. There are 13 residues in the CDR3. Germline-derived CDR1 and CDR2 are SGHVS and FNYEAQ. V gave up 2 bases and J gave up 7 bases, with 8 bases separating them.

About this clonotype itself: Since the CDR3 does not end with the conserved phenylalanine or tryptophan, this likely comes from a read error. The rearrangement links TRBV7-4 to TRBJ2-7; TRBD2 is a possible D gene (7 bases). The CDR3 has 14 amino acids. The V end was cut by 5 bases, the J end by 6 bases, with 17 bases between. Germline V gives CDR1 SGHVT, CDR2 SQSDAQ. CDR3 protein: CASSALAGAGEQYC. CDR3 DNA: TGTGCCAGCAGCGCTCTTGCGGGGGCGGGCGAGCAGTACTGC.

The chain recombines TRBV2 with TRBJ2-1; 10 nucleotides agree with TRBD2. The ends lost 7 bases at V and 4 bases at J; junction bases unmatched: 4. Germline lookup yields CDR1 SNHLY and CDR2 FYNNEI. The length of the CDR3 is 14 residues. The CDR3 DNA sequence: TGTGCCAGCATGTGGACTAGCGGTTACAATGAGCAGTTCTTC. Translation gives CASMWTSGYNEQFF.

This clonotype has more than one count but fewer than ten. CDR3 coding DNA: TGTGCCAGCAGTTTAAACCCCCTAGTCTATGGCTACACCTTC. Protein sequence: CASSLNPLVYGYTF. The chain recombines TRBV28 with TRBJ1-2; D unresolved. Germline V gene sequence: CDR1 MDHEN, CDR2 SYDVKM. The CDR3 spans 14 residues. V was shortened by 2 bases and J by 4 bases, with 11 bases between the two germline ends.

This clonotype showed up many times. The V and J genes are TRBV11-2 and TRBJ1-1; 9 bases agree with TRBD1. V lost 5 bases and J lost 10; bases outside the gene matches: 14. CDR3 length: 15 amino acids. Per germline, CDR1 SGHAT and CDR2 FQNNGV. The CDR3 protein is CASSPGQGAMPLAFF. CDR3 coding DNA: TGTGCCAGCAGCCCGGGACAGGGAGCGATGCCCTTAGCTTTCTTT.

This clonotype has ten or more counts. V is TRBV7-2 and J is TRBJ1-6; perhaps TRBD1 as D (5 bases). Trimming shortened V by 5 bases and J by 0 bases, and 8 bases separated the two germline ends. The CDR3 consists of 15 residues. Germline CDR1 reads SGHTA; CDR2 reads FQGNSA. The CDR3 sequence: CASSRQSSYNSPLHF. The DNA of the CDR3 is TGTGCCAGCAGCCGACAGAGCTCCTATAATTCACCCCTCCACTTT.

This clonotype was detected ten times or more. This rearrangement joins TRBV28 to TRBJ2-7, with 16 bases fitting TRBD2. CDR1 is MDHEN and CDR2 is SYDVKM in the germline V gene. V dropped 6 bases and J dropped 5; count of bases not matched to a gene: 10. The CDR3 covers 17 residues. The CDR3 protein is CASSYAGTSGRDDEQYF. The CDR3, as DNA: TGTGCCAGCAGCTACGCCGGGACTAGCGGGAGGGATGACGAGCAGTACTTC.

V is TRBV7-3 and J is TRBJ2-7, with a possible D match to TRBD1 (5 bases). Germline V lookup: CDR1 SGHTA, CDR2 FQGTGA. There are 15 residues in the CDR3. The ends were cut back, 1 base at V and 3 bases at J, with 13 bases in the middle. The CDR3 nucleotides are TGTGCCAGCAGCTTAATGGGGAAAGGGGACTACGAGCAGTACTTC. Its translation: CASSLMGKGDYEQYF. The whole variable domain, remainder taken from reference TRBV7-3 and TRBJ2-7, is GAGVSQTPSNKVTEKGKYVELRCDPISGHTALYWYRQSLGQGPEFLIYFQGTGAADDSGLPNDRFFAVRPEGSVSTLKIQRTERGDSAVYLCASSLMGKGDYEQYFGPGTRLTVT.

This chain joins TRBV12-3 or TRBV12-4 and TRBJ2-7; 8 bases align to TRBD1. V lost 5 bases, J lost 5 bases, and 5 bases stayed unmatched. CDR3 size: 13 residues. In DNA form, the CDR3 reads TGTGCCAGCAGTCCGACAGGGGACCACGAGCAGTACTTC. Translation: CASSPTGDHEQYF.

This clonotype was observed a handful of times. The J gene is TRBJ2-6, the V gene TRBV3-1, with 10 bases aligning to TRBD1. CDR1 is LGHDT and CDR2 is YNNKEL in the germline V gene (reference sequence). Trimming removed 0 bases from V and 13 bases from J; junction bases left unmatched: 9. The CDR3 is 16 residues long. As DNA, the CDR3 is TGTGCCAGCAGCCAAGATCTTTTTGGGACAGGGGAGGTCCTGACTTTC. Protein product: CASSQDLFGTGEVLTF.